Listed here are 12 T cell receptor beta chains from one sample, sequenced in a study of blood T cell repertoires in COVID-19. Only in-frame clones appear in the TCRdb table, and some are missing; sequencing was by immunoSEQ multiplex PCR. The data show 110,000 to 150,000 clones, approximately 84% seen once. The sequenced sample consisted of peripheral blood. The receptors here all came from a human donor in a cohort sampled during active COVID-19.

V is TRBV2 and J is TRBJ2-3; TRBD1 matches 8 bases. CDR1 SNHLY and CDR2 FYNNEI come from the germline V gene. Trimming at V came to 8 bases and at J to 3 bases, leaving 10 bases not matched to a gene. CDR3 length: 15 residues. The CDR3 nucleotides read TGTGCCAGCCCCCCGGGCAGGGGGCTTACAGATACGCAGTATTTT. Residues: CASPPGRGLTDTQYF.

The V and J genes are TRBV29-1 and TRBJ1-5; D is undetermined. The CDR3 length is 12 residues. Trimming stripped 6 bases from V and 11 bases from J, with 17 bases between. Germline V CDR1 and CDR2: SQVTM, ANQGSEA. The CDR3 loop reads CSVITLAGAQHF. CDR3 nucleotide sequence: TGCAGCGTCATTACACTGGCCGGGGCCCAGCATTTT.

The rearrangement links TRBV11-3 to TRBJ2-6; TRBD1 aligns across 9 bases. Germline V CDR1 and CDR2: SGHNT, YENEEA. The length of the CDR3 is 18 residues. With V trimmed by 4 bases and J by 4 bases, 11 bases remained unmatched. This chain's CDR3 is CASSSQDRGAEGANVLTF. For the CDR3, the DNA is TGTGCCAGCAGCTCCCAAGACAGGGGGGCCGAAGGGGCCAACGTCCTGACTTTC.

The J gene is TRBJ1-1, the V gene TRBV19, with D perhaps matching TRBD1 (6 bases). The V end lost 7 bases, the J end lost 2 bases, and 23 bases lay between the germline ends. The CDR3 runs to 17 residues. Per germline, CDR1 LNHDA and CDR2 SQIVND (reference sequence). CDR3 nucleotides: TGTGCCAGTACCAAGATCAGGGGCCCGGTCCCTAACACTGAAGCTTTCTTT. Encoded protein: CASTKIRGPVPNTEAFF.

This chain connects TRBV19 to TRBJ1-3, with D perhaps TRBD1 (6 bases). This CDR3 has 13 residues. Trimming took off 5 bases at V and 2 bases at J, with 7 bases between the two ends. Germline CDR1 is LNHDA and CDR2 is SQIVND (reference sequence). The CDR3 DNA reads TGTGCCAGTAGTCCAGGGGCTGGAAACACCATATATTTT. It translates to CASSPGAGNTIYF.

This clone was recorded many times. The CDR3 protein is CASIWREGLGEQFF. CDR3 in DNA: TGTGCCAGTATTTGGCGGGAGGGCCTGGGGGAGCAGTTCTTC. The V gene is TRBV19, the J gene TRBJ2-1; 9 bases line up with TRBD2. Looked up from germline, CDR1 is LNHDA and CDR2 is SQIVND (reference sequence). The CDR3 is 14 residues long. Trimming took 7 bases from V and 10 from J; bases not matched to a gene: 11.

The chain recombines TRBV6-2 or TRBV6-3 with TRBJ2-2; D is unresolved. V lost 0 bases and J 2 bases, leaving 7 bases between the germline ends. The CDR3 runs to 15 residues. Germline V gene lookup returns CDR1 MNHEY and CDR2 SVGEGT. The CDR3 is CASSYSLRNTGELFF. In DNA, the CDR3 is TGTGCCAGCAGTTACTCTCTCAGAAACACCGGGGAGCTGTTTTTT.

The genes are TRBV5-1 and TRBJ1-3; D may be TRBD1 (6 bases). Trimming shortened V by 4 bases and J by 4 bases, and 15 bases separated the two germline ends. The germline V gene encodes CDR1 SGHRS and CDR2 YFSETQ. This CDR3 region has 15 residues. The chain's CDR3 is CASSPQTGRGNTIYF. CDR3 DNA: TGCGCCAGCAGCCCACAGACAGGCCGGGGAAACACCATATATTTT.

This chain connects TRBV15 to TRBJ2-7, with D tentatively TRBD2 (5 bases). Germline CDR1 reads LNHNV; CDR2 reads YYDKDF (reference sequence). This CDR3 is 14 amino acids long. V was cut by 0 bases and J by 4 bases, with 10 bases left in between. As DNA, the CDR3 is TGTGCCACCAGCAGAGATCGGGGAGCGTACGAGCAGTACTTC. It codes for CATSRDRGAYEQYF.

The V gene is TRBV7-2, the J gene TRBJ2-5; D is uncertain. Trimming took off 3 bases at V and 3 bases at J, with 8 bases between the two ends. The V gene's germline CDR1 is SGHTA and CDR2 FQGNSA. This CDR3 region has 13 residues. Here the CDR3 DNA reads TGTGCCAGCAGCTTCTATAGTGAAGAGACCCAGTACTTC. Its translation: CASSFYSEETQYF.

The J gene is TRBJ2-1, the V gene TRBV3-1 (or the pseudogene TRBV3-2); D gene unclear. V lost 1 base and J 5 bases, leaving 9 bases between the germline ends. Germline V gene lookup returns CDR1 LGHDT and CDR2 YNNKEL (reference sequence). The CDR3 has 14 residues. For the CDR3, the DNA is TGTGCCAGCAGCCAAGGGTTAGCACACAATGAGCAGTTCTTC. It encodes CASSQGLAHNEQFF.

The chain uses TRBV6-1 and TRBJ1-5; D ambiguous. The CDR3 runs to 13 residues. V lost 0 bases, J lost 6 bases, and 6 bases lay in between. From germline, CDR1 is MNHNS and CDR2 SASEGT. CDR3 sequence reads: CASSEAGSQPQHF. The CDR3 DNA follows: TGTGCCAGCAGTGAAGCGGGCAGTCAGCCCCAGCATTTT.